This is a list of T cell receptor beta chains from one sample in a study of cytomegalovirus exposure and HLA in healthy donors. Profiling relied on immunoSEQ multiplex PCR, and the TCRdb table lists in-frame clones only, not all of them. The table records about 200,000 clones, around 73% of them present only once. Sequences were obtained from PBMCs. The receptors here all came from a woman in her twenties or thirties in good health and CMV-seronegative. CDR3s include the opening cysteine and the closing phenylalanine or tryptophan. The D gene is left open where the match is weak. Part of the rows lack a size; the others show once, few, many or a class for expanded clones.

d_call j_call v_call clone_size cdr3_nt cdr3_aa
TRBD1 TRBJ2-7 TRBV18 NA TGTGCCAGCTCACCCCCCGGACAGGGATCCTACGAGCAGTACTTC CASSPPGQGSYEQYF
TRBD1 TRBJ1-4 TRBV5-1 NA TGCGCCAGCAGCTTGGACTACAGGGGTGAAAAACTGTTTTTT CASSLDYRGEKLFF
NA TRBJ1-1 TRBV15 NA TGTGCCACCGGAAGGACAGACAGCACTGAAGCTTTCTTT CATGRTDSTEAFF
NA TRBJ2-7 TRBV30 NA TGTGCCTGGAGTGCCACCATGCTCGACAGGACCTCCTACCACGAGCAGTACTTC CAWSATMLDRTSYHEQYF
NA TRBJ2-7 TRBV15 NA TGTGCCACCAGCAGAGATCTATTTTCCTACGAGCAGTACTTC CATSRDLFSYEQYF
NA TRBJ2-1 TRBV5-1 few TGCGCCAGCAGCTCCGGTTGGCTAGCAGCCGGCAATGAGCAGTTCTTC CASSSGWLAAGNEQFF
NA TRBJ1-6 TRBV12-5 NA TGTGCTAGTGGTTTGGTGTTGACAGCCGGATCTTCCTATAATTCACCCCTCCACTTT CASGLVLTAGSSYNSPLHF
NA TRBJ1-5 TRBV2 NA TGTGCCAGCAGTGCCCGGGTAGGTCAGCCCCAGCATTTT CASSARVGQPQHF
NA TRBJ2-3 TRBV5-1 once TGCGCCAGCAGACAGGTTTCTAGCACAGATACGCAGTATTTT CASRQVSSTDTQYF
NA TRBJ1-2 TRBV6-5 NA TGTGCCAGCACTGACAGTTATGGCTACCCCTTC CASTDSYGYPF
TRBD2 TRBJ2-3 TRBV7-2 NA TGTGCCAGCAGCATCATAGCGGGGACTAGCACAGATACGCAGTATTTT CASSIIAGTSTDTQYF
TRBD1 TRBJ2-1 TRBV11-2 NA TGTGCCAGCAGCCCCGGGACAGGCCGCCTCAATGAGCAGTTCTTC CASSPGTGRLNEQFF
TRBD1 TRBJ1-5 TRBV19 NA TGTGCCAGTACCATAGGGACAGGGGGCAATCAGCCCCAGCATTTT CASTIGTGGNQPQHF
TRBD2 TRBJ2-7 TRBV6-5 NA TGTGCCAGCACTCTAGCGGGGGGCCGGAGGGAGCAGTACTTC CASTLAGGRREQYF
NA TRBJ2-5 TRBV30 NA TGTGCCTGGTCCACCCACTTTACAGGAGAGCAGTACTTC CAWSTHFTGEQYF
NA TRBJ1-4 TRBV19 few TGTGCCAGTAGTATGGTTGGCCGTTACCGTCCTAATGAAAAACTGTTTTTT CASSMVGRYRPNEKLFF
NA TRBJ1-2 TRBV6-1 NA TGTGCCAGCAGTGACCCCTCTCAGGGGAGCTATGGCTACACCTTC CASSDPSQGSYGYTF
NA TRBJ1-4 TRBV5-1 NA TGCGCCAGCAGCTCAGGGCAGCCTAATGAAAAACTGTTTTTT CASSSGQPNEKLFF
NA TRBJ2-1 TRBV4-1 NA TGCGCCAGCAGCCAACTCCGGTACAATGAGCAGTTCTTC CASSQLRYNEQFF
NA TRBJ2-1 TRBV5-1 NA TGCGCCAGCAGCTTGGCGGGGACTGGCTCCTACAATGAGCAGTTCTTC CASSLAGTGSYNEQFF
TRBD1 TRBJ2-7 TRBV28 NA TGTGCCAGCAGTGGGACAGGGGACAAACCCTACGAGCAGTACTTC CASSGTGDKPYEQYF
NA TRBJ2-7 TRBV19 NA TGTGCCAGTACCTCATCCCAGGACAGCTACGAGCAGTACTTC CASTSSQDSYEQYF
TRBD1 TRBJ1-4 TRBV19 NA TGTGCCAGTAGTGCCGGGACAGGGGGAACTAATGAAAAACTGTTTTTT CASSAGTGGTNEKLFF
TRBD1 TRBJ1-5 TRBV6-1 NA TGTGCCAGCAGTGGACAGGGTTATAGCAATCAGCCCCAGCATTTT CASSGQGYSNQPQHF
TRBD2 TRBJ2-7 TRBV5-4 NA TGTGCCAGCAGCTTCAGCCCCGGACTAGCGGGTGGGTACGAGCAGTACTTC CASSFSPGLAGGYEQYF
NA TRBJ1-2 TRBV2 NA TGTGCCAGCAGTGGGAGCCAACGAACTGGCTATGGCTACACCTTC CASSGSQRTGYGYTF
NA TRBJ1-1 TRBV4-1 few TGCGCCAGCAGCCAAGATGCCAGATTGAACACTGAAGCTTTCTTT CASSQDARLNTEAFF
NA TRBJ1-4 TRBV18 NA TGTGCCAGCTCACCTCGGCAGGTCCATGAAAAACTGTTTTTT CASSPRQVHEKLFF
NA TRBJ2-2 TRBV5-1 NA TGCGCCAGCTCCAATCGAGGAGTCCCCGGGGAGCTGTTTTTT CASSNRGVPGELFF
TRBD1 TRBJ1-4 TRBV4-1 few TGCGCCAGCAGCTTCTCGACAGGGATGGGCGAAAAACTGTTTTTT CASSFSTGMGEKLFF
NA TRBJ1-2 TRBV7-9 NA TGTGCCAGCAGCCCCTGGGGAGGCTATGGCTACACCTTC CASSPWGGYGYTF
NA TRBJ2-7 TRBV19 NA TGTGCCAGTAGTATAGCACAATTGGTGGGCAACAACGAGCAGTACTTC CASSIAQLVGNNEQYF